Each of the 10 T cell receptor beta chains below was sequenced from the same sample in a study of siplizumab effects on memory and regulatory T cells. TCRdb's table, derived via immunoSEQ multiplex PCR, lists solely in-frame clones and lacks some. The table has some 100,000 clones, 90% to 95% seen once. The sequenced sample was CD8+ T cells sorted from blood. These receptor sequences come from a human donor in good health.

This chain connects TRBV7-6 to TRBJ1-3, with a weak D call TRBD1 (5 bases). The CDR3 runs 14 residues. Germline assignment: CDR1 SGHVS and CDR2 FNYEAQ. V dropped 5 bases and J dropped 4 bases, with 12 bases sitting between them. For the CDR3, the DNA is TGTGCCAGCAGCCGGGGGGAGCTCGGAAACACCATATATTTT. Residues: CASSRGELGNTIYF.

The gene calls are TRBV4-1 and TRBJ2-7, with TRBD1 matching 8 bases. The CDR3 totals 14 residues. Looked up from germline, CDR1 is MGHRA and CDR2 is YSYEKL. The V and J ends lost 1 base and 6 bases, in that order; junction bases with no gene match: 5. Here the CDR3 reads CASSQGTGLSEQYF. For the CDR3, the DNA is TGCGCCAGCAGCCAAGGGACAGGGCTCTCCGAGCAGTACTTC.

V is TRBV11-3 and J is TRBJ2-2; the match to TRBD1 covers 10 bases. The CDR3 sequence is 16 residues long. Germline V lookup: CDR1 SGHNT, CDR2 YENEEA. Trimming cost V 1 base and J 3 bases; bases outside gene matches: 2. Written as DNA, the CDR3 is TGTGCCAGCAGCTTAGGACAGGGGGCCTACACCGGGGAGCTGTTTTTT. Its translation: CASSLGQGAYTGELFF.

The rearrangement uses TRBV15 and TRBJ2-7; weak D call: TRBD1 (5 bases). The length of the CDR3 is 14 residues. The V end lost 5 bases, the J end lost 3 bases, and 14 bases lay between the germline ends. Germline V gene sequence: CDR1 LNHNV, CDR2 YYDKDF (reference sequence). For the CDR3, the DNA is TGTGCCACCAGCCCTTCTCGGACATACTACGAGCAGTACTTC. It encodes CATSPSRTYYEQYF.

J is TRBJ2-7 and V is TRBV2, with D possibly being TRBD1 (5 bases). Germline V CDR1 and CDR2: SNHLY, FYNNEI. The CDR3 has 13 residues. Trimming removed 1 base at V and 1 base at J, with 5 bases between. Written as DNA, the CDR3 is TGTGCCAGCAGTGAAGGGACATCCTACGAGCAGTACTTC. It encodes CASSEGTSYEQYF.

This sequence joins TRBV5-5 and TRBJ1-2; D might be TRBD1 (5 bases). V was pared by 1 base and J by 6 bases, with 7 bases between. The CDR3 runs to 12 residues. The V gene's germline CDR1 is SGHKS and CDR2 YYEKEE (reference sequence). The CDR3 protein is CASSLWGDGYTF. CDR3 sequence (DNA): TGTGCCAGCAGCTTGTGGGGGGATGGCTACACCTTC. The complete variable domain, with remaining parts taken from reference TRBV5-5 and TRBJ1-2, reads DAGVTQSPTHLIKTRGQQVTLRCSPISGHKSVSWYQQVLGQGPQFIFQYYEKEERGRGNFPDRFSARQFPNYSSELNVNALLLGDSALYLCASSLWGDGYTFGSGTRLTVV.

The chain couples TRBV5-1 to TRBJ1-1; the D is unclear. V was clipped by 0 bases and J by 3 bases, with 12 bases between them. The CDR3 consists of 15 residues. Germline V gene sequence: CDR1 SGHRS, CDR2 YFSETQ. The CDR3 region is CASSLAPRSDTEAFF. The CDR3 DNA reads TGCGCCAGCAGCTTGGCACCTCGCTCGGACACTGAAGCTTTCTTT.

The chain has TRBV19 and TRBJ2-3, with TRBD1 as a possible D gene (6 bases). The germline CDR1 and CDR2 sequences are LNHDA and SQIVND (reference sequence). V was cut by 5 bases and J by 1 base, with 16 bases left in between. The CDR3 sequence is 16 residues long. CDR3 nucleotide sequence: TGTGCCAGTAGTCTGGGGGCCCGCCGTGGCACAGATACGCAGTATTTT. Translating gives CASSLGARRGTDTQYF.

CDR3 DNA: TGTGCCAGTAGTATAGGAGGGACCGACAGGGGGGCGGATTATCAGCCCCAGCATTTT. This translates into CASSIGGTDRGADYQPQHF. This sequence joins TRBV19 and TRBJ1-5; 9 bases are shared with TRBD1. This CDR3 is built from 19 residues. V lost 1 base and J lost 5; bases outside the gene matches: 15. CDR1 and CDR2 from the germline V gene are LNHDA and SQIVND (reference sequence).

The CDR3 nucleotides are TGTGCCAGCAGCAAGGGACTAGCGGGAGGGAACAATGAGCAGTTCTTC. Protein sequence: CASSKGLAGGNNEQFF. The rearrangement joins TRBV7-2 to TRBJ2-1; TRBD2 matches 16 bases. Germline trimming cut 5 bases from V and 5 bases from J; bases unmatched to any gene: 3. CDR3 size: 16 residues. Germline loops: CDR1 SGHTA, CDR2 FQGNSA.